These T cell receptor beta chains were read from a single sample in a study of blood T cell repertoires in COVID-19. Produced via immunoSEQ multiplex PCR; TCRdb's table is partial and in-frame only. This table has tens of thousands of clones, roughly 84% appearing once. Sequenced sample: peripheral blood. These receptors were collected from a man aged 45-60 years with acute or convalescent COVID-19. The CDR3 runs from the conserved cysteine through the conserved F or W. The D gene is left open where the match is weak. Size tells how often a clone was seen (once, few, many) or the class of an expanded clone, and some rows leave it out.

j_call v_call d_call clone_size cdr3_nt cdr3_aa
TRBJ1-1 TRBV19 TRBD1 few TGTGCCAGTACCCCTCGGGACAGGGTGGCTGAAGCTTTCTTT CASTPRDRVAEAFF
TRBJ2-2 TRBV4-2 - few TGTGCCAGCAGCCTAAGGAGGGAGGAGCTGTTTTTT CASSLRREELFF
TRBJ2-2 TRBV7-8 TRBD2 - TGTGCCAGCAGCTTACCTACTAGCGGGACTAACACCGGGGAGCTGTTTTTT CASSLPTSGTNTGELFF
TRBJ2-1 TRBV19 TRBD2 - TGTGCCAGTACTCCATTTAGCGGGCTTTCCTACAATGAGCAGTTCTTC CASTPFSGLSYNEQFF
TRBJ2-1 TRBV18 TRBD1 - TGTGCCAGCTCAGAGGGACAGAGCTCCTACAATGAGCAGTTCTTC CASSEGQSSYNEQFF
TRBJ1-1 TRBV19 - - TGTGCCAGTAGTATGAAGGGGGTCACTGAAGCTTTCTTT CASSMKGVTEAFF
TRBJ2-2 TRBV27 TRBD2 - TGTGCCAGCAGTTTAGGGCGGGAGTGGACCGGGGAGCTGTTTTTT CASSLGREWTGELFF
TRBJ2-5 TRBV7-2 TRBD2 - TGTGCCAGCAGCCTGGGACTAGCGGGGGGGCATGAGACCCAGTACTTC CASSLGLAGGHETQYF
TRBJ1-5 TRBV30 - - TGTGCCTGGGGTCAAGTCCGCGGTGAGGATCAGCCCCAGCATTTT CAWGQVRGEDQPQHF
TRBJ2-2 TRBV2 TRBD2 - TGTGCCAGCAGGCCCGGGACTAGCCTGAACACCGGGGAGCTGTTTTTT CASRPGTSLNTGELFF
TRBJ1-6 TRBV11-2 - once TGTGCCAGCAGCTTAGATAGACAGCTTAATTCACCCCTCCACTTT CASSLDRQLNSPLHF
TRBJ1-1 TRBV6-5 - - TGTGCCAGCCGCGGTGGGGGCAGTATGAACACTGAAGCTTTCTTT CASRGGGSMNTEAFF
TRBJ1-2 TRBV5-4 - - TGTGCCAGCAGCTTTGTGACAGGTCCTAACTATGGCTACACCTTC CASSFVTGPNYGYTF
TRBJ1-3 TRBV6-1 - - TGTGCCAGCACTGAAGACAGAGACTACTCTGGAAACACCATATATTTT CASTEDRDYSGNTIYF
TRBJ1-1 TRBV5-6 - - TGTGCCAGCAGGGTATCGGGGGACACTGAAGCTTTCTTT CASRVSGDTEAFF
TRBJ1-5 TRBV5-8 - - TGTGCCAGCAGCTCTGGAACGGGAAGCAATCAGCCCCAGCATTTT CASSSGTGSNQPQHF
TRBJ2-7 TRBV6-5 - - TGTGCCAGCAAAGGACTCCTGAGCTCCTACGAGCAGTACTTC CASKGLLSSYEQYF
TRBJ2-5 TRBV18 TRBD1 - TGTGCCAGCTCACCATATTGGACAGGGGGCGAGGAGACCCAGTACTTC CASSPYWTGGEETQYF